This entry lists 16 T cell receptor beta chains sequenced from one sample in a study of cytomegalovirus exposure and HLA in healthy donors. PCR employed 60 Vbeta and 13 Jbeta primers. Data came from immunoSEQ multiplex PCR; TCRdb stores just in-frame clones and leaves some out. The sample shows approximately 170,000 clones, around 78% of them seen only once. What was sequenced was PBMCs. The receptors shown here come from a woman in her 30s in good health and CMV-seropositive.

The gene calls are TRBV7-2 and TRBJ2-3, with 7 bases fitting TRBD2. The CDR3 loop spans 16 amino acids. The germline V gene has CDR1 SGHTA and CDR2 FQGNSA. V lost 0 bases and J lost 1; bases outside the gene matches: 4. The CDR3 region is CASSLALRGGTDTQYF. The CDR3, as DNA: TGTGCCAGCAGCTTAGCGCTACGGGGGGGCACAGATACGCAGTATTTT.

In its sample, this clone was seen once. The V and J genes are TRBV29-1 and TRBJ2-3; 10 bases map to TRBD2. Losses at the gene ends were 5 bases for V and 14 bases for J; bases not matched to a gene: 10. The CDR3 covers 12 residues. Germline V lookup: CDR1 SQVTM, CDR2 ANQGSEA. CDR3 amino acids: CSVRLAGAVGYF. CDR3 nucleotide sequence: TGCAGCGTTCGGCTAGCGGGGGCCGTGGGGTATTTT.

This clone has more than one count but fewer than ten. The rearrangement uses TRBV5-1 and TRBJ1-5; D unresolved. The germline V gene encodes CDR1 SGHRS and CDR2 YFSETQ. V shed 3 bases and J shed 3 bases, with 10 bases lying between them. The CDR3 is made up of 14 amino acids. The CDR3 region has the DNA TGCGCCAGCAGCTCCGGGGTACCCAATCAGCCCCAGCATTTT. Protein sequence: CASSSGVPNQPQHF. Together with reference TRBV5-1 and TRBJ1-5, the CDR3 gives the full variable domain: KAGVTQTPRYLIKTRGQQVTLSCSPISGHRSVSWYQQTPGQGLQFLFEYFSETQRNKGNFPGRFSGRQFSNSRSEMNVSTLELGDSALYLCASSSGVPNQPQHFGDGTRLSIL.

The chain links TRBV6-5 to TRBJ1-5, with D unclear. Trimming left V 5 bases short and J 6 bases short, with 17 bases between. This CDR3 is built from 15 residues. The V gene's germline CDR1 is MNHEY and CDR2 SVGAGI. CDR3 region: CASSATGSEGQPQHF. The CDR3 coding sequence is TGTGCCAGCAGTGCGACCGGGTCCGAAGGTCAGCCCCAGCATTTT.

The chain carries TRBV9 and TRBJ2-5, with a weak D call TRBD1 (5 bases). The CDR3 length is 14 residues. The V and J ends lost 4 bases and 5 bases respectively, with 15 bases between them. Germline CDR1 SGDLS, CDR2 YYNGEE. The CDR3 protein is CASSLWGTGETQYF. The CDR3 coding sequence is TGTGCCAGCAGCCTATGGGGCACTGGGGAGACCCAGTACTTC.

This clone was observed a few times. The V and J genes are TRBV6-1 and TRBJ1-6; TRBD1 aligns across 9 bases. Per germline, CDR1 MNHNS and CDR2 SASEGT. There are 17 residues in the CDR3. V lost 4 bases, J lost 6 bases, and 10 bases stayed unmatched. The CDR3 is CASSAPSGTGFNSPLHF. The CDR3 coding sequence is TGTGCCAGCAGTGCTCCATCCGGGACAGGGTTTAATTCACCCCTCCACTTT.

The chain combines TRBV7-9 with TRBJ1-1, with D possibly TRBD1 on 6 matching bases. CDR1 and CDR2 from the germline V gene are SEHNR and FQNEAQ (reference sequence). This CDR3 comprises 14 residues. The ends were cut back, 4 bases at V and 1 base at J, with 10 bases in the middle. CDR3 sequence (DNA): TGTGCCAGCAGCTCACAAGGGGGGAACACTGAAGCTTTCTTT. It encodes CASSSQGGNTEAFF.

Here the CDR3 reads CASSSGQGPYEQYF. The CDR3 DNA sequence: TGCGCCAGCAGCTCTGGACAGGGGCCCTACGAGCAGTACTTC. The chain carries TRBV5-1 and TRBJ2-5, with TRBD1 identical over 9 bases. TRBJ2-7 matches the DNA end more closely, so the J call is doubtful. The CDR3 is 14 amino acids. The germline gives CDR1 SGHRS, CDR2 YFSETQ.

The chain is built from TRBV5-8 and TRBJ1-1; TRBD1 agrees at 7 bases. Germline V gene sequence: CDR1 SGHTS, CDR2 YDEGEE. V shed 1 base and J 10 bases; nucleotides not matched to a gene: 10. CDR3 length: 14 amino acids. CDR3 loop: CASSLKGANLVAFF. The CDR3 DNA reads as TGTGCCAGCAGCTTGAAGGGGGCGAATCTCGTAGCTTTCTTT.

J is TRBJ2-5 and V is TRBV4-3, with D unclear. Germline V gene lookup returns CDR1 LGHNA and CDR2 YSLEER. The CDR3 contains 14 residues. V was cut by 2 bases and J by 5 bases, with 12 bases left in between. CDR3 nucleotide sequence: TGCGCCAGCAGCCAATTCGCCTACGAGGAGACCCAGTACTTC. It codes for CASSQFAYEETQYF.

The V gene is TRBV27, the J gene TRBJ2-7; the match to TRBD2 covers 10 bases. CDR1 MNHEY and CDR2 SMNVEV come from the germline V gene (reference sequence). The CDR3 extends over 14 amino acids. Trimming at V came to 3 bases and at J to 6 bases, leaving 5 bases not matched to a gene. Here the CDR3 reads CASSFPGLASEQYF. CDR3 nucleotides: TGTGCCAGCAGTTTTCCGGGACTAGCGAGCGAGCAGTACTTC.

Remarks on this clone: The same CDR3 also results from other DNA sequences found in this sample. The chain has TRBV18 and TRBJ1-1; D not resolved. CDR1 is KGHSH and CDR2 is LQKENI in the germline V gene. The CDR3 is 13 residues long. The V end lost 3 bases, the J end lost 1 base, and 6 bases lay between the germline ends. This CDR3 is CASSPNTNTEAFF. The CDR3 DNA sequence: TGTGCCAGCTCACCTAACACGAACACTGAAGCTTTCTTT. Filled out from reference TRBV18 and TRBJ1-1, the complete variable domain reads NAGVMQNPRHLVRRRGQEARLRCSPMKGHSHVYWYRQLPEEGLKFMVYLQKENIIDESGMPKERFSAEFPKEGPSILRIQQVVRGDSAAYFCASSPNTNTEAFFGQGTRLTVV.

Regarding this clone: The junction departs from the called germline gene at one end, perhaps through a read error. The chain combines TRBV9 with TRBJ2-3; 11 bases match TRBD2. In germline, CDR1 is SGDLS, CDR2 YYNGEE. The CDR3 extends over 15 amino acids. CDR3 sequence reads: CASSPLLAGADTRYF. The CDR3 DNA sequence: TGTGCCAGCAGCCCTTTACTAGCGGGAGCAGATACGCGGTATTTT.

The CDR3 loop reads CASSRLAGTTFGYEQYF. The CDR3, as DNA: TGTGCCAGCAGCCGTCTAGCGGGAACCACCTTTGGCTACGAGCAGTACTTC. The V and J genes are TRBV5-5 and TRBJ2-7; 9 bases agree with TRBD2. V was clipped by 4 bases and J by 3 bases; unmatched bases: 14. The V gene's germline CDR1 is SGHKS and CDR2 YYEKEE (reference sequence). This CDR3 has 17 residues.

This clone was seen more than once but under ten times. This sequence joins TRBV10-3 and TRBJ1-2, with 9 bases lining up with TRBD1. Trimming took 6 bases from V and 4 from J; bases not matched to a gene: 6. CDR1 is ENHRY, CDR2 SYGVKD, per germline. The CDR3 runs 14 residues. CDR3 nucleotides: TGTGCCATCAGGGAAGGGACAGGGATCTATGGCTACACCTTC. Translating it yields CAIREGTGIYGYTF.

The CDR3 loop reads CASSVAHGSNNEQFF. The CDR3 DNA reads TGTGCCAGCAGCGTAGCTCACGGGAGCAACAATGAGCAGTTCTTC. The V call is TRBV9, the J call TRBJ2-1, with D possibly matching TRBD2 (6 bases). CDR1 and CDR2 from the germline V gene are SGDLS and YYNGEE. The CDR3 sequence is 15 residues long. The V gene lost 0 bases and the J gene lost 5 bases, with 12 bases spanning the gap. Full variable domain (remainder filled in from reference TRBV9 and TRBJ2-1): DSGVTQTPKHLITATGQRVTLRCSPRSGDLSVYWYQQSLDQGLQFLIQYYNGEERAKGNILERFSAQQFPDLHSELNLSSLELGDSALYFCASSVAHGSNNEQFFGPGTRLTVL.